Below are 16 T cell receptor beta chains sequenced from a single sample in a study of CD8+CD57+ T cells in acquired aplastic anemia. Individuals selected for sequencing had exhibited CD8+CD57+ cell expansion on flow cytometry. The use of genomic DNA as template underpinned the TCR beta VDJ and CDR3 profiling. In TCRdb, the reads were re-called with MiXCR into one record per CDR3 protein. This sample yields some 200,000 distinct CDR3 sequences, of which 40% to 55% are seen a single time; approximately 9.4% belongs to the top ten. Sequenced: sorted CD4+, CD8+, or CD8+CD57+ T cells (not recorded which) from PBMCs. These receptors all stem from a human donor with aplastic anemia.

This clonotype was observed many times. J is TRBJ2-3 and V is TRBV3-1, with D unresolved. In germline, CDR1 is LGHDT, CDR2 YNNKEL (reference sequence). Trimming took 6 bases from V and 0 from J, leaving 7 bases between them. CDR3 length equals 13 residues. CDR3 loop: CASRQTSTDTQYF. For the CDR3, the DNA is TGTGCCAGCAGGCAAACAAGCACAGATACGCAGTATTTT.

This clonotype was recorded once. The CDR3 DNA reads as TGCAGTGCTAAGGTTTTTGGACGAACCGATACGCAGTATTTT. Translating it yields CSAKVFGRTDTQYF. V usage is TRBV20-1 and J usage is TRBJ2-3, with unresolved D. V lost 4 bases to trimming and J lost 6 bases, with 17 bases between them. The CDR3 extends over 14 amino acids. Germline assignment: CDR1 DFQATT and CDR2 SNEGSKA (reference sequence).

For this clonotype: Relative to the germline gene, one junction end is altered; a read error may explain this. This sequence joins TRBV6-5 and TRBJ1-2; unclear D gene. The germline CDR1 and CDR2 sequences are MNHEY and SVGAGI. The CDR3 spans 16 residues. The CDR3 loop reads CASSYSPRPANCGYTF. The CDR3 nucleotides are TGTGCCAGCAGTTATTCACCCAGGCCGGCTAACTGTGGCTACACCTTC.

This chain joins TRBV7-2 and TRBJ2-3; D call uncertain. Germline V gene sequence: CDR1 SGHTA, CDR2 FQGNSA. CDR3 length: 16 amino acids. The V end was cut by 1 base, the J end by 0 bases, with 11 bases between. DNA for the CDR3: TGTGCCAGCAGCTTAGGGGTCAGCTCTAGCACAGATACGCAGTATTTT. Translating it yields CASSLGVSSSTDTQYF.

This chain joins TRBV6-1 and TRBJ1-2; 8 positions agree with TRBD1. This CDR3 spans 13 amino acids. CDR1 and CDR2 from the germline V gene are MNHNS and SASEGT. V was pared by 7 bases and J by 7 bases, with 8 bases of the junction left unmatched. Here the CDR3 reads CASTSGQGSGYTF. The CDR3 DNA sequence: TGTGCCAGCACCTCAGGACAGGGCTCTGGCTACACCTTC.

J is TRBJ2-7 and V is TRBV19; perhaps D is TRBD1 or TRBD2 (5 bases each). This CDR3 has 15 amino acids. The germline CDR1 and CDR2 sequences are LNHDA and SQIVND (reference sequence). V was cut by 3 bases and J by 2 bases, with 14 bases left in between. CDR3 sequence: CASSIGDAAAYEQYF. CDR3 sequence (DNA): TGTGCCAGTAGTATCGGGGACGCCGCAGCCTACGAGCAGTACTTC. Filled out from reference TRBV19 and TRBJ2-7, the complete variable domain reads DGGITQSPKYLFRKEGQNVTLSCEQNLNHDAMYWYRQDPGQGLRLIYYSQIVNDFQKGDIAEGYSVSREKKESFPLTVTSAQKNPTAFYLCASSIGDAAAYEQYFGPGTRLTVT.

The rearrangement links TRBV2 to TRBJ1-5, with 7 bases that match TRBD1. CDR1 and CDR2 from the germline V gene are SNHLY and FYNNEI. The length of the CDR3 is 13 residues. The ends lost 4 bases at V and 4 bases at J; junction bases unmatched: 1. CDR3 bases: TGTGCCAGCAGTGCACAGGGGAATCAGCCCCAGCATTTT. Encoded protein: CASSAQGNQPQHF.

Comment on this clonotype: An end of the junction does not agree with germline; a read error may underlie this. The rearrangement joins TRBV6-1 to TRBJ2-5; D possibly uses TRBD1 or TRBD2 (6 bases each). CDR1 and CDR2 from the germline V gene are MNHNS and SASEGT. The length of the CDR3 is 15 residues. Here the CDR3 reads CAISEGGTSSETQYF. DNA of the CDR3: TGTGCCATCAGTGAAGGGGGTACTAGCTCCGAGACCCAGTACTTC.

The chain employs TRBV2 and TRBJ1-2; D remains unclear. V shed 6 bases and J shed 7 bases, with 15 bases lying between them. Germline-derived CDR1 and CDR2 are SNHLY and FYNNEI. This CDR3 has 13 residues. The CDR3 sequence is CASSSEGWVGYTF. The CDR3 DNA reads TGTGCCAGCAGCTCGGAGGGTTGGGTTGGCTACACCTTC.

This clonotype was seen repeatedly, ten times or more. CDR3 coding DNA: TGTGCCAGCAGCAGCGGACTAGCCGGGGAGACCCAGTACTTC. This sequence encodes CASSSGLAGETQYF. This chain links TRBV11-2 with TRBJ2-5; TRBD2 matches at 8 bases. V was clipped by 5 bases and J by 5 bases; unmatched bases: 7. Germline CDR1 and CDR2: SGHAT and FQNNGV. The CDR3 has 14 amino acids.

V and J are TRBV20-1 and TRBJ1-2; no firm D call. Germline CDR1 reads DFQATT; CDR2 reads SNEGSKA (reference sequence). The CDR3 sequence is 14 residues long. V was pared by 3 bases and J by 2 bases, with 13 bases between. The CDR3 nucleotides read TGCAGTGCTAGCAAAGGTACAAGAAACTATGGCTACACCTTC. Its protein product is CSASKGTRNYGYTF.

V usage is TRBV10-2 and J usage is TRBJ1-6; D unresolved. Trimming removed 6 bases from V and 0 bases from J, with 9 bases in between. The V gene's germline CDR1 is WSHSY and CDR2 SAAADI. This CDR3 region has 15 residues. The CDR3: CASSDPSSYNSPLHF. DNA for the CDR3: TGCGCCAGCAGCGACCCAAGCTCCTATAATTCACCCCTCCACTTT.

Concerning this clonotype: A single base separates this from a much larger clone, so it may be a read error. The chain joins TRBV6-1 to TRBJ2-1, with 8 bases identical to TRBD2. There are 15 residues in the CDR3. Germline V gives CDR1 MNHNS, CDR2 SASEGT. This CDR3 reads CASTVAGHSYSEQFF. CDR3 bases: TGTGCCAGCACCGTAGCGGGACACTCCTACAGTGAGCAGTTCTTC.

This clonotype was observed a few times. The chain combines TRBV4-3 with TRBJ2-1; tentative D call: TRBD2 (5 bases). The V gene's germline CDR1 is LGHNA and CDR2 YSLEER. V lost 3 bases and J 4 bases, leaving 16 bases between the germline ends. This CDR3 is built from 16 residues. Here the CDR3 reads CASSHHSGSAYNEQFF. The CDR3 DNA sequence: TGCGCCAGCAGCCACCACAGTGGTAGCGCTTACAATGAGCAGTTCTTC.

The chain links TRBV10-3 to TRBJ1-1; 8 bases are a match to TRBD1. CDR1 is ENHRY and CDR2 is SYGVKD in the germline V gene. J was trimmed by 2 bases and V by 10 bases; bases with no gene match: 6. The CDR3 has 13 residues. CDR3 protein: CASWQGANTEAFF. Written as DNA, the CDR3 is TGTGCCAGCTGGCAGGGGGCAAACACTGAAGCTTTCTTT.

This clonotype was counted once. The chain has TRBV20-1 and TRBJ2-3; no clear D gene. V was shortened by 5 bases and J by 7 bases, with 19 bases between the two germline ends. Germline V gene lookup returns CDR1 DFQATT and CDR2 SNEGSKA (reference sequence). The CDR3 loop spans 14 amino acids. The DNA for the CDR3 is TGCAGTGCTGATGGACGGATACGCAGTTATACGCAGTATTTT. Protein product: CSADGRIRSYTQYF.